A single sample is the source of the 24 T cell receptor beta chains below, sequenced in a study of cytomegalovirus exposure and HLA in healthy donors. PCR employed 60 Vbeta and 13 Jbeta primers. Sequencing used immunoSEQ multiplex PCR; TCRdb keeps in-frame clones, though not all of them. The table has about 130,000 clones, roughly 79% seen once. The specimen sequenced was PBMCs. These receptors came from a woman aged 40-49 years in good health and CMV-seronegative.

The rearrangement joins TRBV5-6 to TRBJ2-7; maybe TRBD2 (7 bases). This CDR3 region has 15 residues. V was pared by 4 bases and J by 2 bases, with 16 bases between. Germline V gene data show CDR1 as SGHDT and CDR2 as YYEEEE. The CDR3 protein is CASSGDGGGAYEQYF. The CDR3 nucleotides are TGTGCCAGCAGCGGAGATGGAGGGGGGGCCTACGAGCAGTACTTC. Supplemented by reference TRBV5-6 and TRBJ2-7, the full variable domain reads DAGVTQSPTHLIKTRGQQVTLRCSPKSGHDTVSWYQQALGQGPQFIFQYYEEEERQRGNFPDRFSGHQFPNYSSELNVNALLLGDSALYLCASSGDGGGAYEQYFGPGTRLTVT.

The gene calls are TRBV18 and TRBJ1-5, with D uncertain. Trimming left V 3 bases short and J 7 bases short, with 16 bases between. CDR3 length: 15 residues. CDR1 KGHSH and CDR2 LQKENI come from the germline V gene. In DNA form, the CDR3 reads TGTGCCAGCTCACCGCCATCATCGGGGAGACAGCCCCAGCATTTT. It codes for CASSPPSSGRQPQHF.

The chain combines TRBV5-1 with TRBJ1-1, with D hard to call. Germline CDR1 and CDR2: SGHRS and YFSETQ. V was pared by 0 bases and J by 4 bases, with 10 bases between. There are 14 residues in the CDR3. This chain's CDR3 is CASSLGAGSTEAFF. The CDR3 region has the DNA TGCGCCAGCAGCTTGGGGGCTGGGAGCACTGAAGCTTTCTTT. The full variable domain, with the rest looked up from reference TRBV5-1 and TRBJ1-1, is KAGVTQTPRYLIKTRGQQVTLSCSPISGHRSVSWYQQTPGQGLQFLFEYFSETQRNKGNFPGRFSGRQFSNSRSEMNVSTLELGDSALYLCASSLGAGSTEAFFGQGTRLTVV.

This clone occurred many times. The J gene is TRBJ1-5, the V gene TRBV2; D not certain. The ends were cut back, 6 bases at V and 5 bases at J, with 8 bases in the middle. The CDR3 is 12 amino acids. Germline lookup yields CDR1 SNHLY and CDR2 FYNNEI. The CDR3 here is CASRIIDQPQHF. CDR3 nucleotide sequence: TGTGCCAGCAGGATCATAGATCAGCCCCAGCATTTT.

The V call is TRBV5-1, the J call TRBJ2-5, with 7 bases aligning to TRBD1. The germline V gene encodes CDR1 SGHRS and CDR2 YFSETQ. Losses at the gene ends were 4 bases for V and 2 bases for J; bases not matched to a gene: 5. The CDR3 consists of 14 residues. The CDR3 here is CASSKGQQQETQYF. DNA for the CDR3: TGCGCCAGCAGCAAGGGACAGCAGCAAGAGACCCAGTACTTC.

This clone has a single count. The chain combines TRBV2 with TRBJ2-6, with 8 nucleotides matching TRBD1. The V gene's germline CDR1 is SNHLY and CDR2 FYNNEI. Losses at the gene ends were 6 bases for V and 1 base for J; bases not matched to a gene: 8. The CDR3 contains 17 residues. In nucleotides, the CDR3 is TGTGCCAGCAGGGCGCGGGACAGGTATTCTGGGGCCAACGTCCTGACTTTC. Protein product: CASRARDRYSGANVLTF.

V and J are TRBV11-2 and TRBJ1-1; no firm D call. Trimming stripped 0 bases from V and 11 bases from J, with 13 bases between. Germline CDR1 SGHAT, CDR2 FQNNGV. The CDR3 spans 13 residues. CDR3 in DNA: TGTGCCAGCAGCTTAGAACCCAACTCGAGGGCTTTCTTT. Amino acid sequence: CASSLEPNSRAFF.

V and J are TRBV2 and TRBJ2-3, with 7 bases fitting TRBD1. The J segment lost 0 bases and the V segment lost 7 bases, leaving 7 bases of the junction unmatched. This CDR3 region has 15 residues. Germline V gene lookup returns CDR1 SNHLY and CDR2 FYNNEI. The CDR3 bases are TGTGCCAGCACCGAGGGGGCAGCGAGCACAGATACGCAGTATTTT. It codes for CASTEGAASTDTQYF. Using reference TRBV2 and TRBJ2-3 for the parts outside the CDR3, the full variable domain is EPEVTQTPSHQVTQMGQEVILRCVPISNHLYFYWYRQILGQKVEFLVSFYNNEISEKSEIFDDQFSVERPDGSNFTLKIRSTKLEDSAMYFCASTEGAASTDTQYFGPGTRLTVL.

The chain employs TRBV29-1 and TRBJ1-5; possible D gene TRBD1, 5 bases. The CDR3 has 13 amino acids. Deletions cut 4 bases from V and 3 bases from J, with 10 bases between. The V gene's germline CDR1 is SQVTM and CDR2 ANQGSEA. The CDR3 nucleotides read TGCAGCGTTGTCGTTGGGGCCAATCAGCCCCAGCATTTT. Translation gives CSVVVGANQPQHF.

This sequence joins TRBV7-9 and TRBJ2-3, with TRBD2 identical over 10 bases. The V gene end was trimmed by 6 bases and the J gene end by 2 bases; junction bases not matched to a gene: 8. Germline CDR1 and CDR2: SEHNR and FQNEAQ (reference sequence). This CDR3 has 16 residues. The CDR3 nucleotides are TGTGCCAGCAGTCGACTAGCGGGTGGAGTCACAGATACGCAGTATTTT. Protein product: CASSRLAGGVTDTQYF.

The chain joins TRBV7-2 to TRBJ2-7, with a weak D call TRBD1 (6 bases). The CDR3 consists of 15 residues. Deletions cut 4 bases from V and 0 bases from J, with 13 bases between. CDR1 is SGHTA, CDR2 FQGNSA, per germline. The CDR3 nucleotides are TGTGCCAGCAGCTCACACCTGACAGGCTCCTACGAGCAGTACTTC. Translated: CASSSHLTGSYEQYF.

In this sample, this clone turned up once. The V and J genes are TRBV30 and TRBJ1-5; 12 nucleotides line up with TRBD1. The CDR3 extends over 14 amino acids. Germline V gives CDR1 GTSNPN, CDR2 SVGIG (reference sequence). Trimming at V came to 2 bases and at J to 7 bases, leaving 3 bases not matched to a gene. The CDR3 is CAWSPGTGGQPQHF. In DNA form, the CDR3 reads TGTGCCTGGAGTCCCGGGACAGGGGGCCAGCCCCAGCATTTT.

The V call is TRBV19, the J call TRBJ1-5, with 7 bases lining up with TRBD1. With 7 bases clipped from V and 5 bases from J, the junction kept 8 bases outside the gene matches. The CDR3 totals 14 residues. Looked up from germline, CDR1 is LNHDA and CDR2 is SQIVND (reference sequence). The CDR3 loop reads CASTTGTDYQPQHF. As DNA, the CDR3 is TGTGCCAGTACCACCGGGACAGACTATCAGCCCCAGCATTTT.

A few counts support this clone. The chain joins TRBV29-1 to TRBJ1-2; D is possibly TRBD1 (6 bases). Germline V gene data show CDR1 as SQVTM and CDR2 as ANQGSEA. V lost 6 bases to trimming and J lost 7 bases, with 15 bases between them. The CDR3 is made up of 12 amino acids. The CDR3 DNA follows: TGCAGCGTAGACAGGAGAAACCGTGGCTACACCTTC. It encodes CSVDRRNRGYTF.

This clone has only a few counts. This CDR3 reads CASSQSAGTTEAFF. The CDR3, as DNA: TGCGCCAGCAGTCAATCGGCGGGAACCACTGAAGCTTTCTTT. This chain links TRBV23-1 with TRBJ1-1; the D is unclear. TRBV23-1 is an open reading frame, and its role is uncertain. The CDR3 contains 14 residues. The V gene lost 0 bases and the J gene lost 4 bases, with 9 bases spanning the gap.

The rearrangement joins TRBV28 to TRBJ2-1; D is uncertain. Germline V lookup: CDR1 MDHEN, CDR2 SYDVKM. The CDR3 has 12 amino acids. The V and J ends lost 4 bases and 7 bases respectively, with 8 bases between them. The CDR3 coding sequence is TGTGCCAGCAGTTCGGTACTGAATGAGCAGTTCTTC. Translating it yields CASSSVLNEQFF.

The J gene is TRBJ2-4, the V gene TRBV5-1, with 11 bases matching TRBD2. The CDR3 sequence is 15 residues long. The V segment lost 5 bases and the J segment 4 bases; nucleotides outside the gene matches: 5. Germline loops: CDR1 SGHRS, CDR2 YFSETQ. This CDR3 reads CASSQLAGEKNIQYF. CDR3 in DNA: TGCGCCAGCAGTCAACTAGCGGGGGAGAAAAACATTCAGTACTTC. Complete variable domain (other parts from reference TRBV5-1 and TRBJ2-4): KAGVTQTPRYLIKTRGQQVTLSCSPISGHRSVSWYQQTPGQGLQFLFEYFSETQRNKGNFPGRFSGRQFSNSRSEMNVSTLELGDSALYLCASSQLAGEKNIQYFGAGTRLSVL.

This clone has more than one count but fewer than ten. The junction departs from the called germline gene at one end, perhaps through a read error. DNA for the CDR3: TGTGCCAGCAGCTTGTACAGCACTCAGCCCCAGCATTTT. Translation: CASSLYSTQPQHF. This sequence joins TRBV5-8 and TRBJ1-5; D unclear. Germline CDR1 reads SGHTS; CDR2 reads YDEGEE. The CDR3 consists of 13 residues. Full variable domain (missing parts from reference TRBV5-8 and TRBJ1-5): EAGVTQSPTHLIKTRGQQATLRCSPISGHTSVYWYQQALGLGLQFLLWYDEGEERNRGNFPPRFSGRQFPNYSSELNVNALELEDSALYLCASSLYSTQPQHFGDGTRLSIL.

The chain has TRBV28 and TRBJ2-6; maybe TRBD1 (5 bases). CDR3 length equals 15 residues. The V gene's germline CDR1 is MDHEN and CDR2 SYDVKM. The ends were cut back, 3 bases at V and 5 bases at J, with 11 bases in the middle. The CDR3 DNA reads TGTGCCAGCAGTTTTTCAGGGCCCAGGGCCAACGTCCTGACTTTC. Its translation: CASSFSGPRANVLTF.

The chain recombines TRBV6-1 with TRBJ1-4; TRBD1 might be the D (5 bases). CDR3 length equals 14 residues. Deletions cut 2 bases from V and 8 bases from J, with 12 bases between. Germline values: CDR1 MNHNS, CDR2 SASEGT. CDR3: CASSELQGREKLFF. The CDR3 DNA sequence: TGTGCCAGCAGTGAACTCCAGGGTCGGGAAAAACTGTTTTTT.

The CDR3 loop reads CASNPGTEAFF. As DNA, the CDR3 is TGTGCCAGTAATCCAGGTACTGAAGCTTTCTTT. The chain joins TRBV19 to TRBJ1-1, with unresolved D. The CDR3 runs 11 residues. Trimming pared 7 bases from V and 5 bases from J, leaving 8 bases between. Germline V gene data show CDR1 as LNHDA and CDR2 as SQIVND (reference sequence).

The rearrangement uses TRBV27 and TRBJ2-2, with 12 bases fitting TRBD2. CDR1 MNHEY and CDR2 SMNVEV come from the germline V gene (reference sequence). This CDR3 spans 16 amino acids. V lost 5 bases to trimming and J lost 7 bases; unmatched junction nucleotides: 8. CDR3 in DNA: TGTGCCAGCAGTATTCAACTAGCGGGAGGTCACGGGGAGCTGTTTTTT. This codes for CASSIQLAGGHGELFF.

This rearrangement joins TRBV6-1 to TRBJ1-4; 7 bases are a match to TRBD1. The CDR3 length is 15 residues. Losses at the gene ends were 4 bases for V and 7 bases for J; bases not matched to a gene: 9. Per germline, CDR1 MNHNS and CDR2 SASEGT. CDR3 sequence (DNA): TGTGCCAGCAGTGCCCAACAGGGGATTGGTGAAAAACTGTTTTTT. Translation: CASSAQQGIGEKLFF.

The chain employs TRBV4-2 and TRBJ2-7, with 7 bases matching TRBD2. The germline gives CDR1 LGHNA, CDR2 YNFKEQ. The trim removed 4 bases at V and 5 bases at J, leaving 14 bases unmatched. The CDR3 length is 16 residues. In nucleotides, the CDR3 is TGTGCCAGCAGCCCGGCCTCCGGGACCGGGGGGAACGAGCAGTACTTC. Its translation is CASSPASGTGGNEQYF.